The 31 T cell receptor beta chains listed next were all sequenced from one sample in a study of blood T cells in healthy people across ages. Then a second PCR, running roughly 7 to 12 cycles, was carried out with a sample-barcoded 5' primer and a J-beta primer mix. TCRdb redid the calling of the 5' RACE reads with MiXCR, one entry per CDR3 protein. The table shows about 1.4 million distinct CDR3 sequences, with 59% occurring only once. Input material: blood. The receptors come from a young man in good health.

This clonotype has just a few counts. The chain uses TRBV6-5 and TRBJ1-4; the D is unclear. The CDR3 sequence is 13 residues long. Per germline, CDR1 MNHEY and CDR2 SVGAGI. Trimming removed 5 bases at V and 4 bases at J, with 8 bases between. Here the CDR3 reads CASSPGYNEKLFF. The CDR3 bases are TGTGCCAGCAGTCCCGGGTATAATGAAAAACTGTTTTTT.

This chain links TRBV18 with TRBJ2-1; D call uncertain. CDR1 is KGHSH, CDR2 LQKENI, per germline. Trimming shortened V by 1 base and J by 7 bases, and 14 bases separated the two germline ends. This CDR3 contains 15 residues. The CDR3 protein is CASSPLSTPGNEQFF. In DNA, the CDR3 is TGTGCCAGCTCACCACTCTCCACCCCTGGGAATGAGCAGTTCTTC.

This clonotype came up a few times. The chain uses TRBV7-8 and TRBJ2-7, with 10 positions matching TRBD1. The CDR3 is 17 residues long. The trim removed 2 bases at V and 3 bases at J, leaving 10 bases unmatched. Germline lookup yields CDR1 SGHVS and CDR2 FQNEAQ. Here the CDR3 reads CASSLSTTGGLFYEQYF. The CDR3 DNA reads TGTGCCAGCAGCTTATCCACGACAGGGGGCCTTTTCTACGAGCAGTACTTC.

V is TRBV20-1 and J is TRBJ2-3; 10 nucleotides line up with TRBD2. V gave up 5 bases and J gave up 2 bases; unmatched junction bases: 4. The CDR3 runs 14 residues. In germline, CDR1 is DFQATT, CDR2 SNEGSKA (reference sequence). CDR3 nucleotides: TGCAGTGCTGGACTAGCGGCGCTCACAGATACGCAGTATTTT. Protein sequence: CSAGLAALTDTQYF.

This chain links TRBV19 with TRBJ1-4; TRBD1 aligns across 7 bases. The CDR3 covers 13 residues. V lost 7 bases and J lost 7; bases outside the gene matches: 6. The germline CDR1 and CDR2 sequences are LNHDA and SQIVND (reference sequence). CDR3 sequence: CASTQTGFEKLFF. CDR3 DNA: TGTGCCAGTACCCAGACAGGGTTTGAAAAACTGTTTTTT.

This chain links TRBV11-2 with TRBJ2-1, with 7 bases that match TRBD1. With V trimmed by 5 bases and J by 6 bases, 10 bases remained unmatched. The CDR3 covers 15 residues. Germline V gene sequence: CDR1 SGHAT, CDR2 FQNNGV. Here the CDR3 DNA reads TGTGCCAGCAGCCCGGTGAGGGGGCGACCCAATGAGCAGTTCTTC. The encoded protein is CASSPVRGRPNEQFF.

V usage is TRBV29-1 and J usage is TRBJ2-7; D unresolved. Trimming stripped 7 bases from V and 1 base from J, with 11 bases between. This CDR3 comprises 12 residues. Germline V gives CDR1 SQVTM, CDR2 ANQGSEA. This CDR3 is CSAWGPSYEQYF. As DNA, the CDR3 is TGCAGCGCTTGGGGTCCTTCCTACGAGCAGTACTTC.

The V gene is TRBV18, the J gene TRBJ2-7; D not resolved. Deletions cut 1 base from V and 0 bases from J, with 4 bases between. This CDR3 is built from 13 residues. Germline values: CDR1 KGHSH, CDR2 LQKENI. The CDR3 loop reads CASSPLCSYEQYF. DNA for the CDR3: TGTGCCAGCTCACCACTGTGCTCCTACGAGCAGTACTTC.

This clonotype was counted between two and nine times. This chain uses TRBV6-5 with TRBJ2-7, with TRBD2 matching over 9 bases. With 1 base clipped from V and 3 bases from J, the junction kept 7 bases outside the gene matches. The CDR3 is 16 residues long. Germline V gene lookup returns CDR1 MNHEY and CDR2 SVGAGI. The CDR3 bases are TGTGCCAGCAGTTACTTCGGTAGCGGGAGTTTCTACGAGCAGTACTTC. Translation gives CASSYFGSGSFYEQYF.

The chain combines TRBV4-3 with TRBJ2-7; perhaps TRBD2 as D (6 bases). The ends were cut back, 3 bases at V and 3 bases at J, with 15 bases in the middle. The CDR3 sequence is 15 residues long. CDR1 is LGHNA, CDR2 YSLEER, per germline. This CDR3 is CASSQIWDSLYEQYF. The CDR3, as DNA: TGCGCCAGCAGCCAGATATGGGACTCTCTCTACGAGCAGTACTTC.

The chain uses TRBV20-1 and TRBJ2-7; D not resolved. In germline, CDR1 is DFQATT, CDR2 SNEGSKA (reference sequence). The V end was cut by 0 bases, the J end by 0 bases, with 9 bases between. The CDR3 covers 14 residues. The CDR3 DNA follows: TGCAGTGCTAGAGATGAAGGTTACTCCTACGAGCAGTACTTC. Protein: CSARDEGYSYEQYF.

This rearrangement joins TRBV10-2 to TRBJ2-1, with D perhaps matching TRBD1 (6 bases). CDR1 and CDR2 (germline): WSHSY, SAAADI. V was pared by 6 bases and J by 8 bases, with 20 bases between. This CDR3 region has 15 residues. For the CDR3, the DNA is TGCGCCAGCAGCGCGGTAGAACAGGGTGTCGATGAGCAGTTCTTC. Protein sequence: CASSAVEQGVDEQFF.

This rearrangement joins TRBV27 to TRBJ2-3; the match to TRBD2 covers 10 bases. With 4 bases clipped from V and 7 bases from J, the junction kept 5 bases outside the gene matches. The length of the CDR3 is 14 residues. Germline CDR1 is MNHEY and CDR2 is SMNVEV (reference sequence). The CDR3: CASSSSGGVNTQYF. CDR3 DNA: TGTGCCAGCAGTTCTAGCGGGGGAGTGAATACGCAGTATTTT.

V and J are TRBV7-2 and TRBJ2-7; possible D gene TRBD2, 6 bases. Per germline, CDR1 SGHTA and CDR2 FQGNSA. The CDR3 is 15 amino acids. V was clipped by 5 bases and J by 1 base, with 15 bases between them. CDR3 region: CASSAGRSPSYEQYF. CDR3 nucleotide sequence: TGTGCCAGCAGCGCGGGGCGGTCCCCATCCTACGAGCAGTACTTC.

The chain has TRBV2 and TRBJ1-1; 8 positions agree with TRBD1. V lost 3 bases and J lost 5; bases outside the gene matches: 20. Germline V gene lookup returns CDR1 SNHLY and CDR2 FYNNEI. This CDR3 comprises 19 residues. The DNA of the CDR3 is TGTGCCAGCAGTGAGAATCGAAGTCCGGTGGACAGGGCGAAAACTGAAGCTTTCTTT. This codes for CASSENRSPVDRAKTEAFF.

The V gene is TRBV29-1, the J gene TRBJ2-5; perhaps TRBD1 as D (5 bases). Germline V lookup: CDR1 SQVTM, CDR2 ANQGSEA. The CDR3 sequence is 13 residues long. With 8 bases removed from V and 1 base from J, the gap between germline ends came to 14 bases. DNA for the CDR3: TGCAGCCCCGGCCAGGGCCTCCAAGAGACCCAGTACTTC. Translating it yields CSPGQGLQETQYF.

This clonotype has only one observation. This chain uses TRBV6-7 with TRBJ1-6; TRBD1 agrees at 10 bases. TRBV6-7 is placed among ORFs of uncertain function. Unmatched junction bases numbered 5, after V lost 7 bases and J lost 5 bases. This CDR3 contains 15 residues. The CDR3 DNA reads as TGTGCCAGCACTGGAGGACAGGGGGATAATTCACCCCTCCACTTT. It encodes CASTGGQGDNSPLHF.

The chain couples TRBV29-1 to TRBJ2-4, with 10 bases lining up with TRBD1. The closer fit of TRBJ2-7 to the DNA end suggests the J call may be wrong. The CDR3 has 13 amino acids. Germline values: CDR1 SQVTM, CDR2 ANQGSEA. The CDR3 sequence: CSATRTGGNEQYF. For the CDR3, the DNA is TGCAGCGCGACTCGGACAGGGGGGAACGAGCAGTACTTC.

J is TRBJ2-3 and V is TRBV4-3, with TRBD2 identical over 9 bases. J was trimmed by 0 bases and V by 4 bases; bases with no gene match: 5. CDR3 length: 16 amino acids. Germline V gene lookup returns CDR1 LGHNA and CDR2 YSLEER. The DNA for the CDR3 is TGCGCCAGCAGCCTTAGCGGGGGAATGAGCACAGATACGCAGTATTTT. Translation gives CASSLSGGMSTDTQYF.

This chain uses TRBV20-1 with TRBJ2-7, with 10 bases identical to TRBD1. The germline V gene has CDR1 DFQATT and CDR2 SNEGSKA (reference sequence). V shed 3 bases and J 5 bases; nucleotides not matched to a gene: 10. There are 15 residues in the CDR3. CDR3 residues: CSASSRDRGRHEQYF. The CDR3 DNA reads as TGCAGTGCTAGTTCCCGGGACAGGGGTCGCCACGAGCAGTACTTC.

V and J are TRBV5-1 and TRBJ2-1, with TRBD2 matching 15 bases. V shed 6 bases, J shed 9 bases, and the junction held 7 bases outside the gene matches. Germline CDR1 and CDR2: SGHRS and YFSETQ. The CDR3 spans 15 residues. DNA of the CDR3: TGCGCCAGCACCGAAGGACTAGCGGGGGGGGGTGAGCAGTTCTTC. Encoded protein: CASTEGLAGGGEQFF.

This clonotype has only a few counts. V is TRBV20-1 and J is TRBJ2-3; D unclear. The germline gives CDR1 DFQATT, CDR2 SNEGSKA (reference sequence). V lost 6 bases and J lost 3, with 10 bases in between. This CDR3 spans 12 amino acids. This chain's CDR3 is CSARTETDTQYF. Here the CDR3 DNA reads TGCAGTGCCCGAACGGAGACAGATACGCAGTATTTT.

This chain links TRBV6-5 with TRBJ1-5, with 10 bases identical to TRBD1. CDR3 size: 13 residues. Trimming at V came to 10 bases and at J to 3 bases, leaving 3 bases not matched to a gene. Germline assignment: CDR1 MNHEY and CDR2 SVGAGI. CDR3 amino acids: CATGTGVNQPQHF. In DNA, the CDR3 is TGTGCCACCGGGACAGGGGTCAATCAGCCCCAGCATTTT.

The rearrangement links TRBV7-2 to TRBJ2-5; perhaps TRBD1 as D (5 bases). The J call is uncertain, as TRBJ2-4 better fits the DNA end. Germline values: CDR1 SGHTA, CDR2 FQGNSA. This CDR3 is built from 15 residues. The CDR3 sequence: CASSRSFTGGNIQYF. CDR3 bases: TGTGCCAGCAGCAGATCATTCACAGGCGGCAACATTCAGTACTTC.

The V call is TRBV29-1, the J call TRBJ1-1, with D maybe TRBD1 (6 bases). The CDR3 covers 16 residues. Germline V CDR1 and CDR2: SQVTM, ANQGSEA. The V and J ends lost 2 bases and 4 bases respectively, with 20 bases between them. The CDR3 here is CSVEPRGQGFGTEAFF. The CDR3 bases are TGCAGCGTTGAACCCCGGGGGCAGGGGTTCGGCACTGAAGCTTTCTTT.

This clonotype showed up many times. The V gene is TRBV7-9, the J gene TRBJ1-4, with 10 nucleotides matching TRBD1. CDR3 length: 17 amino acids. J was trimmed by 5 bases and V by 4 bases; bases with no gene match: 10. Per the germline V gene, CDR1 is SEHNR and CDR2 is FQNEAQ (reference sequence). The CDR3 sequence is CASSSRDRGQVNEKLFF. The DNA of the CDR3 is TGTGCCAGCAGCTCCCGGGACAGGGGCCAAGTAAATGAAAAACTGTTTTTT. Combining the CDR3 with reference TRBV7-9 and TRBJ1-4 gives the whole variable domain DTGVSQNPRHKITKRGQNVTFRCDPISEHNRLYWYRQTLGQGPEFLTYFQNEAQLEKSRLLSDRFSAERPKGSFSTLEIQRTEQGDSAMYLCASSSRDRGQVNEKLFFGSGTQLSVL.

This clonotype was recorded many times. The chain is built from TRBV12-3 or TRBV12-4 and TRBJ1-2, with 8 bases lining up with TRBD1. The CDR3 spans 14 residues. The V and J ends lost 7 bases and 4 bases, in that order; junction bases with no gene match: 8. The CDR3 nucleotides read TGTGCCAGCATCACCGACAGGGGCCTCTATGGCTACACCTTC. Translated: CASITDRGLYGYTF.

This clonotype was observed a handful of times. The V call is TRBV5-1, the J call TRBJ1-2, with TRBD1 matching over 8 bases. Germline-derived CDR1 and CDR2 are SGHRS and YFSETQ. V gave up 4 bases and J gave up 7 bases; unmatched junction bases: 9. CDR3 size: 14 residues. CDR3 nucleotide sequence: TGCGCCAGCAGCCCCCGACAGGGGTTGGTTGGCTACACCTTC. Translation gives CASSPRQGLVGYTF.

This chain connects TRBV14 to TRBJ2-3; TRBD1 is a possible D gene (6 bases). Germline CDR1 is SGHDN and CDR2 is FVKESK. V lost 2 bases and J 9 bases, leaving 15 bases between the germline ends. This CDR3 region has 14 residues. The CDR3 loop is CASSQNIGTGTQYF. CDR3 nucleotides: TGTGCCAGCAGCCAAAATATAGGCACAGGGACGCAGTATTTT.

The chain recombines TRBV3-1 with TRBJ2-7, with TRBD1 identical over 7 bases. Germline lookup yields CDR1 LGHDT and CDR2 YNNKEL (reference sequence). After removal of 1 base from V and 2 bases from J, the junction contained 2 bases not matched to a gene. This CDR3 contains 14 residues. The DNA for the CDR3 is TGTGCCAGCAGCCAAGTGGACAGGACCTACGAGCAGTACTTC. Encoded protein: CASSQVDRTYEQYF.

A few counts support this clonotype. The J gene is TRBJ2-7, the V gene TRBV9, with 7 positions matching TRBD2. CDR3 length: 14 residues. After removal of 0 bases from V and 4 bases from J, the junction contained 4 bases not matched to a gene. Germline V lookup: CDR1 SGDLS, CDR2 YYNGEE. This CDR3 reads CASSVGTSFYEQYF. The CDR3 DNA reads TGTGCCAGCAGCGTAGGGACTAGTTTTTACGAGCAGTACTTC.